This T cell receptor beta chain was recovered during a study of read filtering for tumor transcriptome and immune sequencing (dated by TCRdb to about 2020). Notes on the research overall: Of the patients in the cohort, around 17 were male and some 15 were female, and their mean age was approximately 70 years, with a range of about 45 to 90. By revised international staging, eight or nine patients were R-ISS I, 16 were R-ISS II and more than five were R-ISS III. After DNase treatment, whole-transcriptome libraries were prepared using the TruSeq RNA Access Library Prep Kit. Per sample, about 4.05 to 10.27 million TCR-region mapped reads were obtained with IR-seq, compared with only about 80 to 1,300 with RNA-seq. TCR repertoires obtained by targeted immune repertoire sequencing and by bulk whole-transcriptome sequencing performed on the same bone marrow samples were compared. One main goal was a read-filtering strategy for immune repertoire data, in particular deciding whether clonotypes backed by only one read should be removed. The paper as a whole reports these results and caveats: Removing single-read clonotypes increased the correlation between IR-seq and RNA-seq shared clonotype proportions. Rather than purified T cells, the sorted CD138-negative fraction was a mixed bone marrow immune population. Clonotypes were captured by IR-seq at much higher depth and more reliably than by RNA-seq, and smaller IR-seq throughput was sufficient for identification of most shared clonotypes. Single-read clonotypes made up about 82% of clonotypes but only roughly 3.5% of total reads in IR-seq, compared with approximately 70% of clonotypes and under 45% of reads in RNA-seq.

TCR libraries were built from 400 ng RNA with the Immunoverse kit, using molecular barcoded adaptors covering alpha/delta and beta/gamma chains. The same RNA used for transcriptome sequencing was used for TCR library preparation. Sequencing of the TCR libraries was done on an Illumina HiSeq 4000 with 2 x 150 cycles. The authors' analysis ran thus. With MiXCR, TCR reads were aligned to human V, D, J and C references and assembled into CDR3 clonotypes, with quality filtering and error correction included. The tcR package in R was used for analysis of clonotype counts and gene usage diversity. Raw mapping reads were checked after the RNA-seq reads had been mapped by STAR aligner version 2.5.3a onto the human GRCh37 genome. To test how sequencing depth affects detected clonotypes, IR-seq fastq files were randomly downsampled with Seqtk 1.3. TCRdb ran its own pipeline on the public reads, namely fastp trimming at Q25 and MiXCR clone calling, and kept in-frame beta chains. Entries are consolidated by CDR3 protein sequence, retaining the most common genes and DNA. V and J calls and clone size were set by TCRdb, not the authors. The sample records 30,000 to 50,000 distinct CDR3 sequences, roughly 12% of which are singletons. The ten biggest clones cover around 35% of the sample.

Every patient had bone marrow sampled at the time of active disease. Ficoll-Hypaque density gradient centrifugation was used to isolate the bone marrow mononuclear cells. Myeloma plasma cells were removed and CD138-negative cells were obtained by negative selection following labeling with CD138 magnetic microbeads on a MACS separator. Flow cytometry on an Attune NxT with CD138 antibodies was used to check the purity of the isolated cells. Total RNA was extracted with TRIzol reagent and quantified with a NanoDrop spectrophotometer. Paired RNA-seq and IR-seq were performed on each patient's CD138-negative bone marrow sample. This clonotype showed up many times. Its antigen target is currently unknown. Nothing much larger sits one base from this clone, and base qualities are not available. This receptor was identified in a donor aged 40 or older with multiple myeloma. The material sequenced was a population of CD138-negative cells sorted from bone marrow. This specimen's cell subset or site label, per the study, means: bone marrow mononuclear cells depleted of CD138+ plasma/myeloma cells by negative magnetic selection.

The CDR3 reads as follows: CASRGVFEAFF. The sequenced DNA is TGTGCCAGCAGAGGAGTATTCGAAGCTTTCTTT. Recombination joined TRBV7-9 with TRBJ1-1; no D gene can be assigned with confidence. From a lookup of the germline V gene (reference sequence), CDR1 and CDR2 are SEHNR and FQNEAQ. The CDR3, from cysteine to phenylalanine, totals 11 residues. Only the CDR3 region is kept as DNA, spanning 33 bases read in frame from base 1. V is pared back by 6 bases and J by 8 bases, with 10 bases lying between the germline termini.